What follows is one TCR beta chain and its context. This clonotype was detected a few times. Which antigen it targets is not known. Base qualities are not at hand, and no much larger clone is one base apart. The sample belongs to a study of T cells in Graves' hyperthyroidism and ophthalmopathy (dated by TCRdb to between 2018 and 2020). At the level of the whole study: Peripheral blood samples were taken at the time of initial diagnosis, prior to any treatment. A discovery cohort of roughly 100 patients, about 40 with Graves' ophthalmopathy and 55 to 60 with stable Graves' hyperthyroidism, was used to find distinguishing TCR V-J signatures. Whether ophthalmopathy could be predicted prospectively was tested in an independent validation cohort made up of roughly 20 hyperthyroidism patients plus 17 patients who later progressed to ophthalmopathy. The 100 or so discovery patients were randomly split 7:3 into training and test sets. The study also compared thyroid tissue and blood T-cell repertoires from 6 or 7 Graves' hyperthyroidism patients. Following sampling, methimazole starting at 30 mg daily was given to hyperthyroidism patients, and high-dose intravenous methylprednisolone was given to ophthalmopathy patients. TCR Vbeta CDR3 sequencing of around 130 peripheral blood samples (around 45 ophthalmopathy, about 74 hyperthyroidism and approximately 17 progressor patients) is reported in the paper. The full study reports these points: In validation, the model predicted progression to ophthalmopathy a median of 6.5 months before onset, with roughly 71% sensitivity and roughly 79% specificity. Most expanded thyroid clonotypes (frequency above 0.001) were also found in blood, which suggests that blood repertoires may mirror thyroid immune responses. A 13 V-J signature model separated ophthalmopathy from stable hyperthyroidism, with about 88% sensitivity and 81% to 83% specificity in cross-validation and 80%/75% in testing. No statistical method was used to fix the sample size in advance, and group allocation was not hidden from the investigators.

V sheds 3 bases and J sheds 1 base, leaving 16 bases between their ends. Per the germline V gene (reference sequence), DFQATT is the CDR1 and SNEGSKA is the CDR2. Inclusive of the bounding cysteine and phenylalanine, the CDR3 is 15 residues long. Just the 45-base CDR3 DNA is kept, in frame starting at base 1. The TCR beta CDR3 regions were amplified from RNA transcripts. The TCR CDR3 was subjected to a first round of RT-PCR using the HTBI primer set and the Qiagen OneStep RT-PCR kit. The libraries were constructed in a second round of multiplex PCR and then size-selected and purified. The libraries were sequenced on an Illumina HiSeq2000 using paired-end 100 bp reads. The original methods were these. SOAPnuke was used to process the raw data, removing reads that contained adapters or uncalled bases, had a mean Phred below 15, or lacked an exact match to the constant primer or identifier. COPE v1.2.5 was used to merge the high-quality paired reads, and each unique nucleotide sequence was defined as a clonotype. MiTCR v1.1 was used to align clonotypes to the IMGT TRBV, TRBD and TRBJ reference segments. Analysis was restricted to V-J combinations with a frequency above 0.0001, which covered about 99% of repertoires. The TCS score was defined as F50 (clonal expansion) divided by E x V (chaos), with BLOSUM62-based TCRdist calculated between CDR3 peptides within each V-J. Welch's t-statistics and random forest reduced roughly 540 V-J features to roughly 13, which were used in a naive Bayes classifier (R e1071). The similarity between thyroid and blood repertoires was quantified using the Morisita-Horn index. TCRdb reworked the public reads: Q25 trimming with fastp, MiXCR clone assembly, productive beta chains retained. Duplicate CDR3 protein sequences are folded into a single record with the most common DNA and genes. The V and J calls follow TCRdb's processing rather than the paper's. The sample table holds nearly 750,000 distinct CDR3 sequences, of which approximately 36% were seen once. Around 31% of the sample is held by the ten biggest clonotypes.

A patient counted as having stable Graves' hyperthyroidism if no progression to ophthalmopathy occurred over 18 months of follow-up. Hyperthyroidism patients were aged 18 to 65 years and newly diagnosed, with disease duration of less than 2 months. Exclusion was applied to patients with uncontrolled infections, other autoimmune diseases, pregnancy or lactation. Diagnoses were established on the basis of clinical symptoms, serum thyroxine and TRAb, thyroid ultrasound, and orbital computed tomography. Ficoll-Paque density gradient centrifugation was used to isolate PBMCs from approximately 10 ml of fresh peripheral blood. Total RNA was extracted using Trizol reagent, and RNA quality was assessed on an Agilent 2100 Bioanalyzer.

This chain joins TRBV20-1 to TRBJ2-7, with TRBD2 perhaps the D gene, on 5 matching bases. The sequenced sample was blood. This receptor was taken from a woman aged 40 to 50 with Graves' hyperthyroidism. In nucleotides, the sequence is TGCAGTGCTAGTGTTGACTACATGCATTCCTACGAGCAGTACTTC. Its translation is CSASVDYMHSYEQYF.